Shown below are 18 T cell receptor beta chains from a single sample sequenced in a study of metastatic and nonmetastatic thyroid tumors. TCRdb used MiXCR to call clones anew from the PCR reads. In the table there are approximately 44,000 clones, 25% to 30% of which are singletons. No treatment of any kind had been given to any patient before thyroid surgery. The sample consisted of blood. The receptors here all came from a male donor with papillary thyroid cancer or a benign thyroid nodule (not recorded which). Some clones in this sample may be carry-over from other donors' samples.

The chain uses TRBV20-1 and TRBJ1-5, with 8 bases identical to TRBD1. Germline-derived CDR1 and CDR2 are DFQATT and SNEGSKA (reference sequence). The junction had 8 bases not matched to a gene; V was cut back by 4 bases and J by 0 bases. The CDR3 runs to 16 residues. The CDR3 region is CSANRGTRFSNQPQHF. The CDR3 DNA sequence: TGCAGTGCTAACAGGGGGACAAGATTTAGCAATCAGCCCCAGCATTTT.

The genes are TRBV20-1 and TRBJ2-7, with 7 bases identical to TRBD1. Germline V gives CDR1 DFQATT, CDR2 SNEGSKA (reference sequence). With V trimmed by 2 bases and J by 3 bases, 10 bases remained unmatched. This CDR3 region has 15 residues. CDR3 DNA: TGCAGTGCTAGAAAGCCCGAGGGACAGTTCTACGAGCAGTACTTC. This codes for CSARKPEGQFYEQYF.

The V gene is TRBV28, the J gene TRBJ1-5, with D possibly being TRBD1 (6 bases). Per germline, CDR1 MDHEN and CDR2 SYDVKM. Trimming took 5 bases from V and 6 from J, leaving 14 bases between them. The CDR3 extends over 14 amino acids. CDR3 DNA: TGTGCCAGCAGTCCCCAACGGGGGGCTCAGCCCCAGCATTTT. Amino acid sequence: CASSPQRGAQPQHF.

The chain joins TRBV7-8 to TRBJ1-1; D remains ambiguous. Per germline, CDR1 SGHVS and CDR2 FQNEAQ. The CDR3 has 14 amino acids. The germline V and J ends were trimmed by 2 bases and 0 bases, with 7 bases remaining between them. CDR3 coding DNA: TGTGCCAGCAGCTTATACCAATTGAACACTGAAGCTTTCTTT. Protein sequence: CASSLYQLNTEAFF. The complete variable domain, with remaining parts taken from reference TRBV7-8 and TRBJ1-1, reads GAGVSQSPRYKVAKRGQDVALRCDPISGHVSLFWYQQALGQGPEFLTYFQNEAQLDKSGLPSDRFFAERPEGSVSTLKIQRTQQEDSAVYLCASSLYQLNTEAFFGQGTRLTVV.

This clone has only a few counts. The genes are TRBV28 and TRBJ1-1, with TRBD1 matching 9 bases. The CDR3 contains 13 residues. V was clipped by 4 bases and J by 11 bases; unmatched bases: 8. The germline V gene has CDR1 MDHEN and CDR2 SYDVKM. The CDR3 DNA follows: TGTGCCAGCAGTTCCCCGGGACAGGGAGTCGCTTTCTTT. The encoded protein is CASSSPGQGVAFF.

This clone appeared a few times. V gene TRBV12-3 or TRBV12-4 combines with J gene TRBJ2-1; no reliable D call. This CDR3 contains 13 residues. V lost 7 bases and J lost 12, with 19 bases in between. Written as DNA, the CDR3 is TGTGCCAGCAACAAAAATCCCGTAGGCGGGCAGTTCTTC. Its protein is CASNKNPVGGQFF.

This chain connects TRBV20-1 to TRBJ2-3; 12 bases line up with TRBD2. The CDR3 contains 14 residues. V gave up 6 bases and J gave up 0 bases; unmatched junction bases: 1. Germline assignment: CDR1 DFQATT and CDR2 SNEGSKA (reference sequence). This CDR3 is CSATSGGSTDTQYF. The DNA of the CDR3 is TGCAGTGCCACTAGCGGGGGGAGCACAGATACGCAGTATTTT.

As regards this clone: A much larger clone differs by one base, so this may be a read error. The chain joins TRBV14 to TRBJ2-2, with 11 bases matching TRBD2. The CDR3 has 22 amino acids. Germline values: CDR1 SGHDN, CDR2 FVKESK. V was clipped by 0 bases and J by 8 bases; unmatched bases: 23. CDR3 loop: CASSQDLGLAGGTLIGLGELFF. DNA of the CDR3: TGTGCCAGCAGCCAAGATTTGGGTCTAGCGGGAGGAACGTTAATAGGTTTGGGGGAGCTGTTTTTT.

The chain uses TRBV20-1 and TRBJ2-5, with no clear D. V dropped 1 base and J dropped 0 bases, with 3 bases sitting between them. The CDR3 is 12 amino acids. The germline gives CDR1 DFQATT, CDR2 SNEGSKA (reference sequence). CDR3 sequence: CSARGNQETQYF. DNA for the CDR3: TGCAGTGCTAGAGGAAACCAAGAGACCCAGTACTTC.

There are many counts of this clone. The V and J genes are TRBV24-1 and TRBJ2-3; possibly TRBD2 for D (5 bases). The CDR3 has 16 amino acids. Trimming removed 3 bases at V and 3 bases at J, with 15 bases between. Germline assignment: CDR1 KGHDR and CDR2 SFDVKD. The DNA of the CDR3 is TGTGCCACCAGTGATACCGCGGGCTTCGGAACAGATACGCAGTATTTT. This codes for CATSDTAGFGTDTQYF.

The chain combines TRBV20-1 with TRBJ2-2; 8 bases fit TRBD1. V dropped 6 bases and J dropped 6; count of bases not matched to a gene: 3. The CDR3 length is 12 residues. Germline V gene lookup returns CDR1 DFQATT and CDR2 SNEGSKA (reference sequence). The DNA of the CDR3 is TGCAGTGCCAGGGGGCAACCCGGGGAGCTGTTTTTT. As protein: CSARGQPGELFF.

The rearrangement uses TRBV28 and TRBJ1-2, with a possible D match to TRBD1 (5 bases). The CDR3 is 16 residues long. Trimming stripped 9 bases from V and 1 base from J, with 21 bases between. CDR1 MDHEN and CDR2 SYDVKM come from the germline V gene. The CDR3 nucleotides read TGTGCCAGTTCCGCCCCGGGGCTTGAGGGTAACTATGGCTACACCTTC. Translation gives CASSAPGLEGNYGYTF.

This chain uses TRBV7-6 with TRBJ2-2, with D perhaps matching TRBD1 (5 bases). CDR1 and CDR2 (germline): SGHVS, FNYEAQ. The V and J ends lost 1 base and 4 bases respectively, with 16 bases between them. The CDR3 is 17 amino acids. CDR3 in amino acids: CASSLGPTLDSTGELFF. CDR3 sequence (DNA): TGTGCCAGCAGCTTAGGGCCGACATTAGACAGCACCGGGGAGCTGTTTTTT. The complete variable domain, with remaining parts taken from reference TRBV7-6 and TRBJ2-2, reads GAGVSQSPRYKVTKRGQDVALRCDPISGHVSLYWYRQALGQGPEFLTYFNYEAQQDKSGLPNDRFSAERPEGSISTLTIQRTEQRDSAMYRCASSLGPTLDSTGELFFGEGSRLTVL.

The table lists this clone with many counts. This chain links TRBV10-3 with TRBJ1-2; the D gene is possibly TRBD1 (5 bases). This CDR3 spans 15 amino acids. Germline V lookup: CDR1 ENHRY, CDR2 SYGVKD. The ends were cut back, 6 bases at V and 0 bases at J, with 14 bases in the middle. The CDR3 DNA reads TGTGCCATCAGGCCCCAGGAAGGGGCTAACTATGGCTACACCTTC. Encoded protein: CAIRPQEGANYGYTF.

This clone was seen more than once but under ten times. An end of the junction differs from the germline gene, which may be a read error. The gene calls are TRBV4-3 and TRBJ1-5; perhaps TRBD1 as D (6 bases). The CDR3 extends over 14 amino acids. Germline assignment: CDR1 LGHNA and CDR2 YSLEER. The CDR3 here is CDSIHNRATKPQHF. The CDR3 bases are TGCGACAGCATCCACAACAGGGCCACGAAGCCCCAGCATTTT.

This clone showed up just a few times. The chain employs TRBV6-6 and TRBJ2-7, with TRBD2 matching over 10 bases. There are 18 residues in the CDR3. Germline values: CDR1 MNHNY, CDR2 SVGAGI (reference sequence). The junction had 12 bases not matched to a gene; V was cut back by 0 bases and J by 4 bases. CDR3 sequence reads: CASSYSNSPSGSSYEQYF. The CDR3, as DNA: TGTGCCAGCAGTTACTCGAATAGTCCTAGCGGGAGTTCTTACGAGCAGTACTTC.

V and J are TRBV20-1 and TRBJ1-5; D is perhaps TRBD1 (5 bases). V lost 3 bases, J lost 9 bases, and 21 bases lay in between. This CDR3 is built from 15 residues. Germline V gives CDR1 DFQATT, CDR2 SNEGSKA (reference sequence). The CDR3 nucleotides are TGCAGTGCTAGCCCGAGTGGGGGAGGAGTAGGGCCCCAGCATTTT. This translates into CSASPSGGGVGPQHF.

This clone has a count of ten or more. This chain links TRBV20-1 with TRBJ1-2; tentatively, D is TRBD1 (6 bases). Per germline, CDR1 DFQATT and CDR2 SNEGSKA (reference sequence). The CDR3 contains 12 residues. CDR3 sequence reads: CRGGGGDYGYTF. The CDR3 nucleotides read TGCAGGGGAGGGGGGGGCGACTATGGCTACACCTTC.